Included here is one TCR beta chain sequence, with context. Its antigen is currently unknown. The donors were part of the validation cohort, which consisted of over a hundred subjects and was separate from the first cohort of several hundred subjects. CDR1 is SNHLY and CDR2 is FYNNEI in the germline V gene. The CDR3 sequence is 13 residues long. Deletions cut 8 bases from V and 2 bases from J, with 12 bases between. This sample is part of a study of cytomegalovirus exposure and HLA in healthy donors. As for the study in general: Per a later analysis, the 666 first-cohort and 120 validation repertoires shared one platform. General observations from the study: One later analysis, an examination of the 120 or so validation repertoires, found that first-cohort TCR clusters tended to co-occur in them. There were some public TCRs occurring in many donors, but most TCR sequences were rare.

The table came from immunoSEQ multiplex PCR; TCRdb's copy has only in-frame clones and leaves some out. The sample consists of around 150,000 clones, around 82% of them appearing once. The chain joins TRBV2 to TRBJ2-5; the D is unclear. The TCR was taken from a man aged 25-45 years in good health and CMV-seropositive. The sample comprised PBMCs. The CDR3 DNA is TGTGCCAGCCTAAAAGAAAGACAAGAGACCCAGTACTTC. Encoded protein: CASLKERQETQYF.